The 31 T cell receptor beta chains below were found in one sample sequenced in a study of blood T cell repertoires in COVID-19. Profiling relied on immunoSEQ multiplex PCR, and the TCRdb table lists in-frame clones only, not all of them. The table lists hundreds of thousands of clones, around nine tenths of them singletons. Material for sequencing was peripheral blood. The receptors were gathered from a woman in her sixties who had recovered from COVID-19.

The chain combines TRBV5-5 with TRBJ2-2; D not resolved. CDR3 length: 15 residues. Trimming removed 0 bases at V and 1 base at J, with 7 bases between. From germline, CDR1 is SGHKS and CDR2 YYEKEE (reference sequence). CDR3 sequence: CASSLVLRNTGELFF. CDR3 bases: TGTGCCAGCAGCTTGGTGCTACGGAACACCGGGGAGCTGTTTTTT. Full variable domain (outside the CDR3, taken from reference TRBV5-5 and TRBJ2-2): DAGVTQSPTHLIKTRGQQVTLRCSPISGHKSVSWYQQVLGQGPQFIFQYYEKEERGRGNFPDRFSARQFPNYSSELNVNALLLGDSALYLCASSLVLRNTGELFFGEGSRLTVL.

In its sample, this clone was seen once. The V gene is TRBV18, the J gene TRBJ1-5; TRBD1 is a possible D gene (5 bases). Germline V CDR1 and CDR2: KGHSH, LQKENI. This CDR3 has 14 residues. Trimming took off 6 bases at V and 5 bases at J, with 14 bases between the two ends. CDR3 DNA sequence: TGTGCCAGCTCTTGGGGCGGCGGAGATCAGCCCCAGCATTTT. Amino acids: CASSWGGGDQPQHF.

The J gene is TRBJ2-5, the V gene TRBV27; perhaps TRBD2 as D (5 bases). Germline loops: CDR1 MNHEY, CDR2 SMNVEV (reference sequence). V lost 2 bases, J lost 5 bases, and 12 bases lay in between. This CDR3 has 14 amino acids. CDR3 nucleotide sequence: TGTGCCAGCAGTTTAAGCGGCGAACCGGAGACCCAGTACTTC. Translated: CASSLSGEPETQYF.

The CDR3 reads CASSLGRETQYF. In nucleotides, the CDR3 is TGTGCCAGCAGCTTGGGGAGAGAGACCCAGTACTTC. The genes are TRBV5-4 and TRBJ2-5, with unresolved D. The CDR3 sequence is 12 residues long. Germline CDR1 reads SGHNT; CDR2 reads YYREEE (reference sequence). The V gene lost 0 bases and the J gene lost 4 bases, with 4 bases spanning the gap.

This chain joins TRBV3-1 (or the pseudogene TRBV3-2) and TRBJ1-5; 12 bases map to TRBD1. The CDR3 sequence is 19 residues long. V gave up 3 bases and J gave up 0 bases; unmatched junction bases: 9. Germline-derived CDR1 and CDR2 are LGHDT and YNNKEL (reference sequence). In DNA form, the CDR3 reads TGTGCCAGCAGCCAGCACGGGACAGGGGGCGATTATAGCAATCAGCCCCAGCATTTT. Translating gives CASSQHGTGGDYSNQPQHF.

The V gene is TRBV7-9, the J gene TRBJ1-5, with D perhaps matching TRBD1 (5 bases). The length of the CDR3 is 16 residues. V lost 5 bases to trimming and J lost 2 bases, with 16 bases between them. Germline V CDR1 and CDR2: SEHNR, FQNEAQ (reference sequence). The chain's CDR3 is CASSGDGGFRNQPQHF. The DNA of the CDR3 is TGTGCCAGCAGCGGGGATGGGGGGTTTCGCAATCAGCCCCAGCATTTT. The full variable domain, with the rest looked up from reference TRBV7-9 and TRBJ1-5, is DTGVSQNPRHKITKRGQNVTFRCDPISEHNRLYWYRQTLGQGPEFLTYFQNEAQLEKSRLLSDRFSAERPKGSFSTLEIQRTEQGDSAMYLCASSGDGGFRNQPQHFGDGTRLSIL.

The DNA of the CDR3 is TGTGCCAGCAGTGCAGGGCAATTTAGCTCCTACAATGAGCAGTTCTTC. This codes for CASSAGQFSSYNEQFF. The chain employs TRBV27 and TRBJ2-1, with a possible D match to TRBD1 (5 bases). CDR1 and CDR2 from the germline V gene are MNHEY and SMNVEV (reference sequence). V was clipped by 5 bases and J by 0 bases, with 14 bases between them. The CDR3 runs 16 residues.

The chain has TRBV7-9 and TRBJ1-2; no reliable D call. The CDR3 length is 14 residues. Trimming cost V 3 bases and J 0 bases, with 8 bases left between them. Germline CDR1 and CDR2: SEHNR and FQNEAQ (reference sequence). The CDR3 DNA follows: TGTGCCAGCAGCTTTACCAGTGCTAACTATGGCTACACCTTC. Translating it yields CASSFTSANYGYTF.

V gene TRBV7-2 combines with J gene TRBJ2-5; no reliable D call. The CDR3 runs to 13 residues. In germline, CDR1 is SGHTA, CDR2 FQGNSA. V lost 3 bases and J lost 1, with 6 bases in between. The CDR3 reads CASSFLVQETQYF. The CDR3 DNA follows: TGTGCCAGCAGCTTTTTAGTCCAAGAGACCCAGTACTTC.

V gene TRBV5-5 combines with J gene TRBJ1-5, with TRBD1 as a possible D gene (6 bases). This CDR3 spans 15 amino acids. The V and J ends lost 2 bases and 6 bases respectively, with 15 bases between them. CDR1 and CDR2 from the germline V gene are SGHKS and YYEKEE (reference sequence). CDR3 loop: CASSLAGGAGQPQHF. CDR3 DNA: TGTGCCAGCAGCTTAGCGGGGGGGGCTGGTCAGCCCCAGCATTTT.

This clone was found once. The chain links TRBV12-5 to TRBJ2-5; possible D gene TRBD2, 6 bases. Trimming took off 3 bases at V and 5 bases at J, with 10 bases between the two ends. Germline lookup yields CDR1 LGHNT and CDR2 FRNRAP. There are 13 residues in the CDR3. The CDR3 reads CASGLAGGETQYF. In nucleotides, the CDR3 is TGTGCTAGTGGTTTAGCAGGAGGGGAGACCCAGTACTTC.

This clone came up a few times. As DNA, the CDR3 is TGTGCCAGCAGTCCCCCGGGTTACCGACGGGGTGAGCAGTTCTTC. The encoded protein is CASSPPGYRRGEQFF. V usage is TRBV6-2 or TRBV6-3 and J usage is TRBJ2-1; D is possibly TRBD2 (5 bases). The V end lost 5 bases, the J end lost 9 bases, and 20 bases lay between the germline ends. This CDR3 has 15 amino acids. CDR1 is MNHEY and CDR2 is SVGEGT in the germline V gene.

This clone was detected a few times. The CDR3 protein is CSGEFSAEAFF. The CDR3 nucleotides read TGCAGTGGAGAGTTTAGCGCTGAAGCTTTCTTT. The chain carries TRBV20-1 and TRBJ1-1; D is undetermined. The germline CDR1 and CDR2 sequences are DFQATT and SNEGSKA (reference sequence). This CDR3 spans 11 amino acids. Trimming cost V 7 bases and J 6 bases, with 12 bases left between them.

This clone was seen only a few times. This chain connects TRBV6-5 to TRBJ2-7, with 7 nucleotides matching TRBD1. The CDR3 has 14 amino acids. V was pared by 6 bases and J by 0 bases, with 5 bases of the junction left unmatched. The germline V gene has CDR1 MNHEY and CDR2 SVGAGI. The CDR3 nucleotides are TGTGCCAGCAGCGGGACAGCCACCTCCTACGAGCAGTACTTC. It translates to CASSGTATSYEQYF.

A remark on this clone: The limits of the CDR3 on the DNA are not certain, so only TCRdb's listed CDR3 is given. The chain carries TRBV28 and TRBJ2-7; the table calls TRBD1, which could not be checked here. Ends included, the CDR3 has 16 residues. From germline, CDR1 is MDHEN and CDR2 SYDVKM. The CDR3 sequence: CASSSSVYQVAYEQYF.

The CDR3 DNA follows: TGTGCCAGCAGCTTATATGAAGGAGGGATGGGAAGCAATCAGCCCCAGCATTTT. This sequence encodes CASSLYEGGMGSNQPQHF. The chain has TRBV7-2 and TRBJ1-5; no clear D gene. The V gene lost 2 bases and the J gene lost 1 base, with 18 bases spanning the gap. CDR1 SGHTA and CDR2 FQGNSA come from the germline V gene. The CDR3 runs 18 residues.

This clone was picked up one time. The chain uses TRBV4-2 and TRBJ1-5; D remains ambiguous. The CDR3 is 13 amino acids. CDR1 and CDR2 (germline): LGHNA, YNFKEQ. Trimming took 4 bases from V and 7 from J, leaving 11 bases between them. CDR3 protein: CASSLASGQPQHF. CDR3 DNA: TGTGCCAGCAGCCTTGCCTCGGGACAGCCCCAGCATTTT.

This clone was detected only a few times. V and J are TRBV25-1 and TRBJ1-4; TRBD1 might be the D (6 bases). Trimming stripped 8 bases from V and 6 bases from J, with 19 bases between. The germline V gene has CDR1 MGHDK and CDR2 SYGVNS. The CDR3 length is 15 residues. The CDR3, as DNA: TGTGCCAGCCAACAAGCCGGGACACTTGATGAAAAACTGTTTTTT. This translates into CASQQAGTLDEKLFF.

The rearrangement joins TRBV10-3 to TRBJ1-2, with TRBD1 matching 7 bases. Germline CDR1 reads ENHRY; CDR2 reads SYGVKD. Trimming removed 4 bases from V and 7 bases from J; junction bases left unmatched: 6. This CDR3 is built from 13 residues. CDR3 protein: CAISGDYRGGYTF. The CDR3 DNA sequence: TGTGCCATCAGTGGGGATTACAGGGGTGGCTACACCTTC.

This clone was observed once. J is TRBJ2-5 and V is TRBV7-2, with 10 bases that match TRBD1. Germline CDR1 SGHTA, CDR2 FQGNSA. The CDR3 is made up of 14 amino acids. V lost 5 bases, J lost 4 bases, and 4 bases stayed unmatched. CDR3 region: CASSPRQGAETQYF. The CDR3, as DNA: TGTGCCAGCAGCCCAAGACAGGGGGCAGAGACCCAGTACTTC. Using reference TRBV7-2 and TRBJ2-5 for the parts outside the CDR3, the full variable domain is GAGVSQSPSNKVTEKGKDVELRCDPISGHTALYWYRQSLGQGLEFLIYFQGNSAPDKSGLPSDRFSAERTGGSVSTLTIQRTQQEDSAVYLCASSPRQGAETQYFGPGTRLLVL.

The chain carries TRBV28 and TRBJ2-4; 10 bases fit TRBD2. Germline V lookup: CDR1 MDHEN, CDR2 SYDVKM. The CDR3 consists of 16 residues. The V gene end was trimmed by 6 bases and the J gene end by 0 bases; junction bases not matched to a gene: 5. The chain's CDR3 is CASSQTSGLAKNIQYF. CDR3 sequence (DNA): TGTGCCAGCAGCCAGACTAGCGGGCTAGCCAAAAACATTCAGTACTTC.

This chain connects TRBV7-9 to TRBJ1-5; no clear D. Germline assignment: CDR1 SEHNR and CDR2 FQNEAQ (reference sequence). The CDR3 has 15 residues. The V end lost 2 bases, the J end lost 4 bases, and 12 bases lay between the germline ends. CDR3 residues: CASSLSGAGNQPQHF. The CDR3, as DNA: TGTGCCAGCAGCTTAAGCGGAGCCGGGAATCAGCCCCAGCATTTT.

The gene calls are TRBV3-1 (or the pseudogene TRBV3-2) and TRBJ2-7, with D possibly matching TRBD1 (6 bases). Germline-derived CDR1 and CDR2 are LGHDT and YNNKEL (reference sequence). This CDR3 has 14 amino acids. V lost 4 bases and J lost 1, with 11 bases in between. This CDR3 reads CASSLPGQSYEQYF. DNA of the CDR3: TGTGCCAGCAGCCTACCGGGACAATCCTACGAGCAGTACTTC.

The rearrangement uses TRBV6-6 and TRBJ2-6; the D gene is possibly TRBD2 (6 bases). Per the germline V gene, CDR1 is MNHNY and CDR2 is SVGAGI (reference sequence). Trimming took off 8 bases at V and 1 base at J, with 30 bases between the two ends. CDR3 size: 21 residues. CDR3 nucleotide sequence: TGTGCCAGCCGTCGGAGGACTACTGGGTTTACTGGGGGTTCTGGGGCCAACGTCCTGACTTTC. Amino acid sequence: CASRRRTTGFTGGSGANVLTF.

The rearrangement links TRBV6-5 to TRBJ2-7, with TRBD1 identical over 8 bases. The CDR3 runs 14 residues. Losses at the gene ends were 4 bases for V and 3 bases for J; bases not matched to a gene: 5. Germline loops: CDR1 MNHEY, CDR2 SVGAGI. CDR3 region: CASSWAGGFYEQYF. The CDR3 DNA is TGTGCCAGCAGTTGGGCAGGGGGCTTCTACGAGCAGTACTTC.

The CDR3 DNA is TGCGCCAGCAGCTCCGGACAGGGGAGCAATCAGCCCCAGCATTTT. It is translated as CASSSGQGSNQPQHF. The chain couples TRBV5-1 to TRBJ1-5, with 9 bases identical to TRBD1. With V trimmed by 3 bases and J by 1 base, 2 bases remained unmatched. The germline gives CDR1 SGHRS, CDR2 YFSETQ. This CDR3 has 15 amino acids.

The chain combines TRBV19 with TRBJ1-2, with a tentative D call TRBD1 (5 bases). Trimming left V 5 bases short and J 3 bases short, with 13 bases between. Germline V gene lookup returns CDR1 LNHDA and CDR2 SQIVND (reference sequence). This CDR3 has 14 amino acids. The CDR3 is CASSQGRVDYGYTF. The CDR3 coding sequence is TGTGCCAGTAGTCAGGGCAGGGTCGACTATGGCTACACCTTC.

V is TRBV27 and J is TRBJ1-5; D unresolved. Germline V gene sequence: CDR1 MNHEY, CDR2 SMNVEV (reference sequence). This CDR3 is built from 16 residues. V was cut by 0 bases and J by 0 bases, with 9 bases left in between. The CDR3, as DNA: TGTGCCAGCAGTTTATCAGCCTACTATAGCAATCAGCCCCAGCATTTT. It specifies CASSLSAYYSNQPQHF.

The rearrangement uses TRBV7-2 and TRBJ2-1; 13 nucleotides align to TRBD2. The junction had 3 bases not matched to a gene; V was cut back by 1 base and J by 6 bases. This CDR3 contains 16 residues. Germline CDR1 reads SGHTA; CDR2 reads FQGNSA. DNA for the CDR3: TGTGCCAGCAGCTTAGTGGGACTAGCGGGGCGCAATGAGCAGTTCTTC. This gives the protein CASSLVGLAGRNEQFF.

In this sample, this clone turned up a few times. The chain uses TRBV28 and TRBJ1-5; tentative D call: TRBD1 (5 bases). Germline loops: CDR1 MDHEN, CDR2 SYDVKM. The V end lost 5 bases, the J end lost 0 bases, and 14 bases lay between the germline ends. The CDR3 runs to 16 residues. The CDR3 spells CASSTPGGDSNQPQHF. CDR3 bases: TGTGCCAGCAGTACCCCCGGGGGGGATAGCAATCAGCCCCAGCATTTT.

V usage is TRBV27 and J usage is TRBJ1-6; 7 nucleotides align to TRBD1. Trimming cost V 0 bases and J 9 bases; bases outside gene matches: 8. The CDR3 is 16 amino acids. The germline V gene encodes CDR1 MNHEY and CDR2 SMNVEV (reference sequence). In nucleotides, the CDR3 is TGTGCCAGCAGTTTATCAGGGACAGAGACGTCTTCACCCCTCCACTTT. Encoded protein: CASSLSGTETSSPLHF.